Listed below are T cell receptor beta chains from one sample, sequenced in a study of regulatory and conventional T cells in RAG deficiency. Sequencing was performed with immunoSEQ multiplex PCR; in TCRdb, only in-frame clones are kept and a portion is missing. Of fewer than 35,000 clones listed, around 91% are singletons. The same specimen was also included in a second study, on regulatory T cells.

The sequencing input was CD8+ T cells sorted from blood. These receptors all stem from a human donor in good health. CDR3s include the opening cysteine and the closing phenylalanine or tryptophan. The D gene is left open where the match is weak. Clone sizes are given selectively: once, few, many, or a class where the clone is expanded.

J gene,D gene,V gene,clone size,CDR3 protein,CDR3 DNA
TRBJ1-1,TRBD1,TRBV19,NA,CASATGEVRTEAFF,TGTGCCAGTGCTACAGGGGAAGTAAGGACTGAAGCTTTCTTT
TRBJ2-7,NA,TRBV6-4,NA,CASGGLLWRSQHYEQYF,TGTGCCAGCGGCGGTCTTTTGTGGCGGAGCCAACACTACGAGCAGTACTTC
TRBJ2-5,TRBD1,TRBV9,once,CASSAGTGVRETQYF,TGTGCCAGCAGCGCCGGGACAGGGGTAAGGGAGACCCAGTACTTC
TRBJ2-1,NA,TRBV30,NA,CAWSVPSRARLFF,TGTGCCTGGAGTGTACCGTCCCGGGCCCGTTTATTCTTC
TRBJ1-5,TRBD1,TRBV2,once,CASTSGTGPYKTQPQHF,TGTGCCAGCACCTCCGGGACAGGGCCTTATAAAACTCAGCCCCAGCATTTT
TRBJ2-7,TRBD1,TRBV30,NA,CAWSGGSGGLDEQYF,TGTGCCTGGAGTGGAGGGTCAGGGGGTCTCGACGAGCAGTACTTC
TRBJ1-1,NA,TRBV6-5,NA,CASSLPGGNTEAFF,TGTGCCAGCTCTCTACCCGGGGGGAACACTGAAGCTTTCTTT
TRBJ2-3,TRBD2,TRBV4-2,NA,CASSPRRAGGPGTDTQYF,TGTGCCAGCAGCCCCCGACGAGCGGGGGGGCCGGGCACAGATACGCAGTATTTT
TRBJ1-1,NA,TRBV4-1,NA,CASSQGPLSMWTEAFF,TGCGCCAGCAGCCAAGGACCCTTGTCCATGTGGACTGAAGCTTTCTTT
TRBJ1-5,TRBD1,TRBV12-5,NA,CASGQHPGGQGFIENQPQHF,TGTGCTAGTGGACAACACCCCGGGGGACAGGGATTCATCGAAAATCAGCCCCAGCATTTT
TRBJ1-3,TRBD1,TRBV5-6,once,CASRRTGTGNTIYF,TGTGCCAGCAGGCGGACAGGTACCGGAAACACCATATATTTT
TRBJ1-6,NA,TRBV7-9,NA,CASSPTGTPNSPLHF,TGTGCCAGCAGTCCTACCGGGACCCCAAATTCACCCCTCCACTTT
TRBJ2-1,TRBD1,TRBV11-2,NA,CASSVQGASNEQFF,TGTGCCAGCAGCGTACAGGGGGCTAGCAATGAGCAGTTCTTC
TRBJ2-7,TRBD1,TRBV30,NA,CAWSVRQGAIYEQYF,TGTGCCTGGAGTGTCCGACAGGGAGCAATATACGAGCAGTACTTC
TRBJ2-7,TRBD1,TRBV7-8,once,CASSLRGYRDRSSYEQYF,TGTGCCAGCAGCTTAAGGGGATATCGGGACAGAAGCTCCTACGAGCAGTACTTC
TRBJ2-7,NA,TRBV7-9,NA,CASSLADGMSEQYF,TGTGCCAGCAGCTTAGCCGACGGGATGAGCGAGCAGTACTTC
TRBJ1-1,NA,TRBV7-6,NA,CASSPGGARNTEAFF,TGTGCCAGCAGCCCCGGCGGGGCAAGGAACACTGAAGCTTTCTTT
TRBJ2-7,TRBD2,TRBV7-9,NA,CASSRLGRGSSGSYEQYF,TGTGCCAGCAGCCGATTGGGCCGGGGGTCTAGCGGGTCCTACGAGCAGTACTTC
TRBJ1-2,TRBD1,TRBV30,NA,CAWNPGGNYGYTF,TGTGCCTGGAATCCAGGGGGAAACTATGGCTACACCTTC
TRBJ2-7,NA,TRBV4-1,NA,CASSQVFRGSRGYEQYF,TGCGCCAGCAGCCAAGTGTTTCGAGGATCCAGAGGGTACGAGCAGTACTTC
TRBJ2-7,TRBD2,TRBV7-9,NA,CASRLLAGGRSYEQYF,TGTGCCAGCAGACTACTAGCGGGGGGGCGGTCCTACGAGCAGTACTTC
TRBJ2-1,NA,TRBV10-1,NA,CASSAEGIYNEQLF,TGCGCCAGCAGTGCGGAGGGAATTTACAATGAGCAGCTCTTC
TRBJ2-7,NA,TRBV4-1,NA,CASSHSPAGYEQYF,TGCGCCAGCAGCCACAGTCCTGCGGGGTACGAGCAGTACTTC
TRBJ1-1,NA,TRBV13,NA,CASTLGNRDWNTEAFF,TGTGCCAGCACCTTAGGTAACCGGGACTGGAACACTGAAGCTTTCTTT
TRBJ2-1,NA,TRBV6-1,NA,CASHDTSLPSEWQFF,TGTGCCAGCCATGATACGAGTCTTCCCTCCGAGTGGCAGTTCTTC
TRBJ2-2,NA,TRBV12-5,NA,CASGFGNRGTGELFF,TGTGCTAGTGGTTTCGGCAACCGAGGCACCGGGGAGCTGTTTTTT
TRBJ1-2,NA,TRBV11-2,NA,CASSLQGSIYGYTF,TGTGCCAGCAGCTTACAGGGATCTATATATGGCTACACCTTC
TRBJ1-2,NA,TRBV9,NA,CASSQLPGDPANYGYTF,TGTGCCAGCAGTCAGCTACCGGGGGATCCAGCTAACTATGGCTACACCTTC
TRBJ1-1,NA,TRBV6-6,NA,CASSKTENTEAFF,TGTGCCAGCAGCAAAACAGAGAACACTGAAGCTTTCTTT
TRBJ2-2,NA,TRBV5-1,NA,CASSLAQGNTGELFF,TGCGCCAGCAGCTTGGCCCAGGGGAACACCGGGGAGCTGTTTTTT
TRBJ2-1,TRBD2,TRBV5-1,NA,CASSLVSPPGLAYNEQFF,TGCGCCAGCAGCTTGGTCAGTCCCCCGGGACTAGCTTACAATGAGCAGTTCTTC
TRBJ2-5,NA,TRBV7-8,NA,CASSTQQGEETQYF,TGTGCCAGCAGCACCCAACAGGGCGAGGAGACCCAGTACTTC
TRBJ1-2,NA,TRBV5-1,NA,CASSLRGDDGYGYTF,TGCGCCAGCAGCTTGAGGGGAGATGACGGCTATGGCTACACCTTC
TRBJ1-5,NA,TRBV6-5,NA,CASSYSGGSNQPQHF,TGTGCCAGCAGTTACTCGGGCGGTAGCAATCAGCCCCAGCATTTT
TRBJ2-3,NA,TRBV27,NA,CASSFGVPKDTQYF,TGTGCCAGCAGTTTTGGGGTTCCTAAAGATACGCAGTATTTT
TRBJ2-7,TRBD2,TRBV5-1,NA,CASSSRSGASYEQYF,TGCGCCAGCAGCTCAAGAAGCGGGGCCTCCTACGAGCAGTACTTC
TRBJ2-2,NA,TRBV13,NA,CASSLSRRGLNTGELFF,TGTGCCAGCAGCTTATCTCGACGGGGGTTGAACACCGGGGAGCTGTTTTTT
TRBJ2-5,TRBD1,TRBV9,NA,CASSDPRDRADRRETQYF,TGTGCCAGCAGCGACCCCCGGGACAGAGCAGACAGAAGGGAGACCCAGTACTTC
TRBJ1-2,NA,TRBV28,NA,CASTGNYGYTF,TGTGCCAGCACGGGGAACTATGGCTACACCTTC